This passage covers 10 T cell receptor beta chains from one sample sequenced in a study of radiation and T cells in renal cell carcinoma. As to time point: blood 2 weeks post-SBRT. Sample treatment: 15 Gy SBRT to primary tumor, nephrectomy 4 weeks later. The assay was immunoSEQ multiplex PCR, and TCRdb's table has in-frame clones only and misses some. The table records 60,000 to 80,000 clones, 82% of them present only once. The source was blood, collected from a patient whose treatment included radiotherapy and nephrectomy. These receptors came from a man aged 55 to 70 with renal cell carcinoma.

The V gene is TRBV7-9, the J gene TRBJ2-1; D could derive from TRBD1 or TRBD2 (6 bases each). Germline V gene sequence: CDR1 SEHNR, CDR2 FQNEAQ (reference sequence). V was trimmed by 4 bases and J by 3 bases, leaving 22 bases between them. There are 18 residues in the CDR3. The CDR3 DNA sequence: TGTGCCAGCAGCTCCTCCGACAGGCAACCGGGACTCTACAATGAGCAGTTCTTC. Encoded protein: CASSSSDRQPGLYNEQFF.

The chain combines TRBV7-7 with TRBJ2-5; 15 bases match TRBD2. CDR3 length equals 18 residues. V lost 4 bases, J lost 5 bases, and 11 bases stayed unmatched. The germline gives CDR1 SSHAT, CDR2 FNYEAQ (reference sequence). CDR3 in amino acids: CASSSQGLAGGVRETQYF. CDR3 coding DNA: TGTGCCAGCAGCTCCCAAGGACTAGCGGGAGGGGTACGGGAGACCCAGTACTTC.

The V gene is TRBV7-2, the J gene TRBJ1-1; D gene ambiguous. The CDR3 totals 15 residues. Per the germline V gene, CDR1 is SGHTA and CDR2 is FQGNSA. V lost 0 bases and J 8 bases, leaving 16 bases between the germline ends. The CDR3 sequence: CASSLALGTKIEAFF. CDR3 in DNA: TGTGCCAGCAGCTTAGCTCTGGGAACAAAAATCGAAGCTTTCTTT.

The rearrangement joins TRBV2 to TRBJ1-4, with 9 bases fitting TRBD1. This CDR3 is 14 amino acids long. The V gene end was trimmed by 6 bases and the J gene end by 4 bases; junction bases not matched to a gene: 3. CDR1 and CDR2 from the germline V gene are SNHLY and FYNNEI. In nucleotides, the CDR3 is TGTGCCAGCAGACCGACAGGGGGTAATGAAAAACTGTTTTTT. It codes for CASRPTGGNEKLFF. The entire variable domain, with the rest obtained from reference TRBV2 and TRBJ1-4, is as follows: EPEVTQTPSHQVTQMGQEVILRCVPISNHLYFYWYRQILGQKVEFLVSFYNNEISEKSEIFDDQFSVERPDGSNFTLKIRSTKLEDSAMYFCASRPTGGNEKLFFGSGTQLSVL.

This clone showed up just once. The chain employs TRBV27 and TRBJ2-7; 9 bases agree with TRBD2. The CDR3 is 18 residues long. CDR1 is MNHEY, CDR2 SMNVEV, per germline (reference sequence). J was trimmed by 4 bases and V by 0 bases; bases with no gene match: 13. Here the CDR3 reads CASSLSNAWGSGRYEQYF. The DNA of the CDR3 is TGTGCCAGCAGTTTATCGAACGCGTGGGGTAGCGGGAGATACGAGCAGTACTTC.

The chain has TRBV7-9 and TRBJ1-1; no reliable D call. In germline, CDR1 is SEHNR, CDR2 FQNEAQ (reference sequence). With 2 bases removed from V and 1 base from J, the gap between germline ends came to 5 bases. The CDR3 runs 13 residues. CDR3 DNA: TGTGCCAGCAGCTTAAAGGAGAACACTGAAGCTTTCTTT. Protein: CASSLKENTEAFF.

The V call is TRBV9, the J call TRBJ2-5, with TRBD2 as a possible D gene (6 bases). Per the germline V gene, CDR1 is SGDLS and CDR2 is YYNGEE. The CDR3 length is 17 residues. Trimming took 4 bases from V and 1 from J, leaving 20 bases between them. The CDR3 region is CASSKGLVELLQETQYF. The CDR3 nucleotides are TGTGCCAGCAGCAAGGGACTCGTTGAACTACTCCAAGAGACCCAGTACTTC.

The V call is TRBV4-2, the J call TRBJ2-7; 14 bases align to TRBD2. CDR1 and CDR2 from the germline V gene are LGHNA and YNFKEQ. V lost 3 bases, J lost 1 base, and 14 bases stayed unmatched. The CDR3 totals 20 residues. CDR3 in amino acids: CASSHLPGRLAGGRSYEQYF. The CDR3, as DNA: TGTGCCAGCAGCCACCTCCCGGGGCGACTAGCGGGAGGGAGGTCCTACGAGCAGTACTTC.

The chain employs TRBV7-8 and TRBJ2-6; the D is unclear. From germline, CDR1 is SGHVS and CDR2 FQNEAQ. The CDR3 is 17 amino acids. Trimming cost V 4 bases and J 1 base, with 14 bases left between them. CDR3 sequence: CASSSREFGSGANVLTF. Written as DNA, the CDR3 is TGTGCCAGCAGCTCCCGAGAGTTTGGGTCTGGGGCCAACGTCCTGACTTTC.

The chain couples TRBV7-7 to TRBJ2-5, with D unresolved. V lost 3 bases to trimming and J lost 4 bases, with 9 bases between them. The germline gives CDR1 SSHAT, CDR2 FNYEAQ (reference sequence). The length of the CDR3 is 13 residues. The CDR3 bases are TGTGCCAGCAGCTTGGAAGGGCGAGAGACCCAGTACTTC. This encodes CASSLEGRETQYF.